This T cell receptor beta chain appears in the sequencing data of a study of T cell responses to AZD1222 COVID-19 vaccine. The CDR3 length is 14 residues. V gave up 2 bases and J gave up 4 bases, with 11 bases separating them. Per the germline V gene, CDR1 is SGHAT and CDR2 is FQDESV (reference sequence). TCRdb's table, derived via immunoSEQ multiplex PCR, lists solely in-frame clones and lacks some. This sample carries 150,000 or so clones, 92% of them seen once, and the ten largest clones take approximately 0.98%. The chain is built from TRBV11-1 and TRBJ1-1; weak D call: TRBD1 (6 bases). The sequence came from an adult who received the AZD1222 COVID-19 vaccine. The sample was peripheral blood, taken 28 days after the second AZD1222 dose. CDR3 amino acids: CASSLHRESTEAFF. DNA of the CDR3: TGTGCCAGCAGCTTACACAGGGAGAGCACTGAAGCTTTCTTT.